Following are 23 T cell receptor beta chains from one sample sequenced in a study of T-cell memory formation after mild COVID-19. TCRdb fed the 5' RACE reads into MiXCR, producing one record per CDR3 protein. This sample has some 330,000 distinct CDR3 sequences, with 21% found just once. Sequences were obtained from PBMCs or a T cell subset sorted from them (not recorded which). These receptors were taken from an adult woman who had mild COVID-19 (a few samples of this study predate the infection). Cell type and time point are not known.

V gene TRBV4-1 combines with J gene TRBJ1-5; TRBD1 agrees at 10 bases. The length of the CDR3 is 19 residues. V shed 2 bases, J shed 1 base, and the junction held 11 bases outside the gene matches. Germline values: CDR1 MGHRA, CDR2 YSYEKL. In nucleotides, the CDR3 is TGCGCCAGCAGCCAACACCGGGACAGGGGATCAGGGAGCAATCAGCCCCAGCATTTT. Its protein product is CASSQHRDRGSGSNQPQHF.

The table lists this clonotype with a few counts. The CDR3 loop is CASSLRVSGTNNEQFF. The CDR3 DNA sequence: TGTGCCAGCAGTTTAAGGGTTAGCGGGACAAACAATGAGCAGTTCTTC. This sequence joins TRBV12-3 or TRBV12-4 and TRBJ2-1; TRBD2 matches at 8 bases. Trimming at V came to 2 bases and at J to 5 bases, leaving 8 bases not matched to a gene. The CDR3 length is 16 residues.

The rearrangement links TRBV20-1 to TRBJ1-3; D is possibly TRBD1 (5 bases). This CDR3 contains 13 residues. Germline CDR1 reads DFQATT; CDR2 reads SNEGSKA (reference sequence). V was pared by 6 bases and J by 2 bases, with 11 bases between. DNA of the CDR3: TGCAGTGCCACCCCCAGGGCTGGAAACACCATATATTTT. It specifies CSATPRAGNTIYF.

This clonotype was observed a handful of times. The J gene is TRBJ2-5, the V gene TRBV15, with 7 nucleotides matching TRBD1. After removal of 2 bases from V and 5 bases from J, the junction contained 5 bases not matched to a gene. Germline V gene sequence: CDR1 LNHNV, CDR2 YYDKDF (reference sequence). This CDR3 comprises 14 residues. The CDR3 nucleotides read TGTGCCACCAGCAGACGACAGGGTACGGAGACCCAGTACTTC. Its protein is CATSRRQGTETQYF.

This clonotype has a handful of counts. This sequence joins TRBV7-2 and TRBJ2-5, with 11 bases matching TRBD2. This CDR3 region has 17 residues. Germline assignment: CDR1 SGHTA and CDR2 FQGNSA. V shed 1 base and J 4 bases; nucleotides not matched to a gene: 8. CDR3 in DNA: TGTGCCAGCAGCTTAGGGGTACTAGCGGGAGACTTAGAGACCCAGTACTTC. This translates into CASSLGVLAGDLETQYF.

This clonotype was picked up a small number of times. The rearrangement links TRBV5-1 to TRBJ1-1; D uncertain. Germline V CDR1 and CDR2: SGHRS, YFSETQ. Trimming pared 7 bases from V and 8 bases from J, leaving 21 bases between. The CDR3 has 14 amino acids. Here the CDR3 reads CASARINYEAEAFF. The CDR3 bases are TGCGCCAGCGCAAGAATAAATTACGAAGCGGAAGCTTTCTTT.

The table lists this clonotype with a few counts. The chain is built from TRBV4-3 and TRBJ2-3, with 10 bases that match TRBD2. The CDR3 loop spans 17 amino acids. The germline gives CDR1 LGHNA, CDR2 YSLEER. V trimming: 4 bases; J trimming: 5 bases; junction bases outside the gene matches: 12. The CDR3 sequence is CASSPQGRAGGVDTQYF. In nucleotides, the CDR3 is TGCGCCAGCAGCCCACAGGGCCGAGCGGGAGGGGTAGATACGCAGTATTTT.

The chain recombines TRBV4-1 with TRBJ1-2, with D perhaps TRBD1 (6 bases). The CDR3 sequence is 15 residues long. CDR1 and CDR2 from the germline V gene are MGHRA and YSYEKL. V lost 3 bases to trimming and J lost 4 bases, with 15 bases between them. The CDR3 protein is CASSQGKTGFYGYTF. The CDR3 DNA reads TGCGCCAGCAGCCAGGGAAAAACAGGGTTCTATGGCTACACCTTC.

The chain has TRBV7-6 and TRBJ1-3; D is undetermined. V lost 3 bases, J lost 0 bases, and 3 bases lay in between. CDR3 length equals 13 residues. Looked up from germline, CDR1 is SGHVS and CDR2 is FNYEAQ. The CDR3 DNA sequence: TGTGCCAGCAGCTTGGACTCTGGAAACACCATATATTTT. It encodes CASSLDSGNTIYF.

This clonotype was seen only a few times. The chain is built from TRBV4-1 and TRBJ2-1; D possibly uses TRBD1 or TRBD2 (6 bases each). With 0 bases removed from V and 9 bases from J, the gap between germline ends came to 21 bases. Germline lookup yields CDR1 MGHRA and CDR2 YSYEKL. The CDR3 sequence is 17 residues long. CDR3 residues: CASSQDRAQGGSGEQFF. As DNA, the CDR3 is TGCGCCAGCAGCCAAGATCGGGCGCAAGGGGGGTCTGGTGAGCAGTTCTTC.

This clonotype was recorded a few times. The rearrangement uses TRBV7-9 and TRBJ2-1, with a possible D match to TRBD2 (7 bases). This CDR3 is 15 amino acids long. CDR1 and CDR2 (germline): SEHNR, FQNEAQ (reference sequence). The germline V and J ends were trimmed by 6 bases and 5 bases, with 17 bases remaining between them. The CDR3 sequence: CASSPGRGHHNEQFF. The CDR3 DNA follows: TGTGCCAGCAGTCCAGGGAGGGGACACCACAATGAGCAGTTCTTC.

This clonotype was seen more than once but under ten times. The genes are TRBV6-2 or TRBV6-3 and TRBJ2-5; D may correspond to TRBD1 or TRBD2 (5 bases each). Trimming pared 5 bases from V and 5 bases from J, leaving 12 bases between. Germline V CDR1 and CDR2: MNHEY, SVGEGT. The CDR3 runs 13 residues. The CDR3 DNA reads TGTGCCAGCAGTGGGACCTCCCAGGAGACCCAGTACTTC. This sequence encodes CASSGTSQETQYF.

The table lists this clonotype with many counts. The chain has TRBV7-9 and TRBJ2-2; D unclear. The CDR3 is 13 residues long. V lost 0 bases and J 8 bases, leaving 7 bases between the germline ends. Germline CDR1 and CDR2: SEHNR and FQNEAQ (reference sequence). Here the CDR3 DNA reads TGTGCCAGCAGCTTAGCGCGCGGAGGGGAGCTGTTTTTT. Amino acids: CASSLARGGELFF.

The rearrangement uses TRBV12-3 or TRBV12-4 and TRBJ2-4; D ambiguous. V gave up 4 bases and J gave up 0 bases, with 13 bases separating them. The CDR3 extends over 16 amino acids. The CDR3, as DNA: TGTGCCAGCAGTTCCTTGGGCGAAAAAGCCAAAAACATTCAGTACTTC. Translating gives CASSSLGEKAKNIQYF.

This clonotype was detected a few times. The chain has TRBV4-1 and TRBJ2-3, with 11 bases that match TRBD1. This CDR3 contains 17 residues. The germline CDR1 and CDR2 sequences are MGHRA and YSYEKL. V shed 4 bases, J shed 0 bases, and the junction held 6 bases outside the gene matches. This CDR3 is CASSRSGTGGSTDTQYF. The CDR3 DNA follows: TGCGCCAGCAGCCGGTCCGGGACAGGGGGAAGCACAGATACGCAGTATTTT.

The CDR3 DNA is TGTGCCACCAGTGATTCAGCCGGGACAGGCCCTCCCTACGAGCAGTACTTC. Translation gives CATSDSAGTGPPYEQYF. This chain joins TRBV24-1 and TRBJ2-7, with 8 bases aligning to TRBD1. The CDR3 sequence is 17 residues long. V was pared by 2 bases and J by 2 bases, with 10 bases of the junction left unmatched. Germline CDR1 KGHDR, CDR2 SFDVKD.

In this sample, this clonotype turned up a few times. The genes are TRBV7-2 and TRBJ1-2, with unresolved D. V shed 5 bases and J shed 4 bases, with 11 bases lying between them. CDR1 is SGHTA and CDR2 is FQGNSA in the germline V gene. The length of the CDR3 is 13 residues. DNA of the CDR3: TGTGCCAGCAGCGTAGGACCTACCTATGGCTACACCTTC. Amino acid sequence: CASSVGPTYGYTF.

The rearrangement joins TRBV27 to TRBJ2-5; 7 bases match TRBD1. V trimming: 6 bases; J trimming: 2 bases; junction bases outside the gene matches: 9. From germline, CDR1 is MNHEY and CDR2 SMNVEV (reference sequence). CDR3 size: 15 residues. The CDR3 loop is CASSSDRDRQETQYF. Written as DNA, the CDR3 is TGTGCCAGCAGCTCAGACAGGGATCGACAAGAGACCCAGTACTTC.

The V gene is TRBV7-9, the J gene TRBJ1-1, with D possibly matching TRBD1 (5 bases). The germline gives CDR1 SEHNR, CDR2 FQNEAQ (reference sequence). V lost 1 base to trimming and J lost 3 bases, with 9 bases between them. The CDR3 has 14 residues. In nucleotides, the CDR3 is TGTGCCAGCAGCTTAGTGATGGGGGACACTGAAGCTTTCTTT. It yields the protein CASSLVMGDTEAFF.

This chain links TRBV15 with TRBJ1-1; 7 nucleotides agree with TRBD1. V gave up 2 bases and J gave up 6 bases; unmatched junction bases: 6. Per the germline V gene, CDR1 is LNHNV and CDR2 is YYDKDF (reference sequence). The CDR3 is 14 amino acids. DNA of the CDR3: TGTGCCACCAGCAGACCAACAGGGGACCCTGAAGCTTTCTTT. It is translated as CATSRPTGDPEAFF.

A few counts support this clonotype. The V gene is TRBV7-8, the J gene TRBJ2-6; maybe TRBD2 (5 bases). The V gene lost 3 bases and the J gene lost 4 bases, with 10 bases spanning the gap. The CDR3 contains 15 residues. Germline CDR1 SGHVS, CDR2 FQNEAQ. The CDR3 here is CASSFEGGGANVLTF. The CDR3 nucleotides read TGTGCCAGCAGCTTCGAGGGCGGAGGGGCCAACGTCCTGACTTTC.

This chain joins TRBV6-6 and TRBJ2-7, with a tentative D call TRBD1 (6 bases). The V gene lost 3 bases and the J gene lost 0 bases, with 9 bases spanning the gap. The CDR3 is 14 amino acids. Germline assignment: CDR1 MNHNY and CDR2 SVGAGI (reference sequence). The CDR3 nucleotides read TGTGCCAGCAGTTATGACAGGAACTCCTACGAGCAGTACTTC. Its translation: CASSYDRNSYEQYF.

This clonotype has a handful of counts. CDR3 protein: CASSQGVSANEQFF. CDR3 nucleotides: TGCGCCAGCAGCCAAGGAGTGAGCGCGAATGAGCAGTTCTTC. The rearrangement uses TRBV4-3 and TRBJ2-1; D ambiguous. Germline V gene data show CDR1 as LGHNA and CDR2 as YSLEER. Trimming stripped 1 base from V and 7 bases from J, with 11 bases between. The CDR3 has 14 amino acids.